A selection of T cell receptor beta chains follows, all from one sample in a study of T cells in Graves' hyperthyroidism and ophthalmopathy. TCRdb processed the multiplex PCR reads anew with MiXCR; each CDR3 protein has one entry. This sample carries approximately 530,000 distinct CDR3 sequences, 16% of them seen once, and the ten largest clones take about 17%. Source material: blood. The receptors were gathered from a young woman with Graves' hyperthyroidism. CDR3s include the opening cysteine and the closing phenylalanine or tryptophan. The D gene is left open where the match is weak. Size is stated for part of the rows, as once, few or many counts, or as a class when the clone is expanded.

v_gene	d_gene	j_gene	abundance	CDR3nt	CDR3aa
TRBV6-1	TRBD1	TRBJ2-5	few	TGTGCCAGCAAACGGGACAGGGAGGGGAATAGAGAGACCCAGTACTTC	CASKRDREGNRETQYF
TRBV10-1	NA	TRBJ2-2	NA	TGCGCCAGCAGTGCCTCTTCCGGGGAGCTGTTTTTT	CASSASSGELFF
TRBV19	NA	TRBJ1-1	NA	TGTGCCAGTAGCATGGGACGGTTCTTTGGAGCTTTCTTT	CASSMGRFFGAFF
TRBV18	TRBD1	TRBJ1-4	NA	TGTGCCAGCTTACCACTCACAGGGGCTAATGAAAAACTGTTTTTT	CASLPLTGANEKLFF
TRBV9	NA	TRBJ2-5	few	TGTGCCAGCAGCGTAGCTCCTAGCGCTCAAGAGACCCAGTACTTC	CASSVAPSAQETQYF
TRBV2	NA	TRBJ1-2	many	TGTGCCAGCAGTGAAGGTCGGGGAATGGGCTACACCTTC	CASSEGRGMGYTF
TRBV29-1	TRBD2	TRBJ2-1	NA	TGCAGCGTTACTAGCGGCCACCAAAACGAGCAGTTCTTC	CSVTSGHQNEQFF
TRBV27	NA	TRBJ1-5	NA	TGTGTTAGCAGTTCCGACCCCGGGGGCAATCAGCCCCAGCATTTT	CVSSSDPGGNQPQHF
TRBV20-1	NA	TRBJ2-1	NA	TGCAGTGCTAGAGATGGTCTCCTTATCAACAATGAGCAGTTCTTC	CSARDGLLINNEQFF
TRBV15	TRBD1	TRBJ2-7	NA	TGTGCCACCAGCAGGTCTCTGGACAGGGCCTACGAGCAGTACTTC	CATSRSLDRAYEQYF
TRBV6-9	NA	TRBJ2-7	NA	TGTGCCAGCAGTTCTCTAGCTGGGGAGCAGTACTTC	CASSSLAGEQYF
TRBV2	NA	TRBJ1-5	many	TGTGCCAGCAGTGAAACGGGAGCGGGCAATCAGCCCCAGCATTTT	CASSETGAGNQPQHF
TRBV7-9	NA	TRBJ1-2	many	TGTGCCAGCAGCTTAGGATCCGTTGCGGCTGGCTACACCTTC	CASSLGSVAAGYTF
TRBV2	NA	TRBJ2-7	many	TGTGCCAGCAGAGGGGACGGATCCTACGAGCAGTACTTC	CASRGDGSYEQYF
TRBV6-2/TRBV6-3	TRBD2	TRBJ2-1	NA	TGTGCCAGCAGCCGCGGGGGGGGGGGGTACAATGAGCAGTTCTTC	CASSRGGGGYNEQFF
TRBV19	NA	TRBJ2-4	NA	TGTGCCAGTAGTGCCACCGGCTGGATGAACATTCAGTACTTC	CASSATGWMNIQYF
TRBV30	NA	TRBJ2-2	many	TGTGCCTGGAGTCCAGGTACCGGGGAGCTGTTTTTT	CAWSPGTGELFF
TRBV20-1	TRBD2	TRBJ2-7	many	TGCAGTGCTAGGGTTAAGGTAGCGGGTAGCTCCTACGAGCAGTACTTC	CSARVKVAGSSYEQYF
TRBV20-1	NA	TRBJ1-1	many	TGCAGTGCTAGAGTTTCAGGCCCCTACACTGAAGCTTTCTTT	CSARVSGPYTEAFF
TRBV28	NA	TRBJ1-5	NA	TGTGCCAGCAGTCTGCCGGGGGGTTATAGCAATCAGCCCCAGCATTTT	CASSLPGGYSNQPQHF
TRBV4-3	NA	TRBJ2-1	NA	TGCGCCAGCAGCCAAGGAGGGGGGAATGAGCAGTTCTTC	CASSQGGGNEQFF
TRBV12-3/TRBV12-4	NA	TRBJ1-5	few	TGTGCCAGCAGCCCTCAGCCCCAGCATTTT	CASSPQPQHF
TRBV12-3/TRBV12-4	NA	TRBJ1-1	many	TGTGCCAGCAGTCTATACCGGGGGCAGGGACAAGCGAACACTGAAGCTTTCTTT	CASSLYRGQGQANTEAFF
TRBV7-9	NA	TRBJ2-7	few	TGTGCCAGCAGCTCGAATGGGGGGACCTACGAGCAGTACTTC	CASSSNGGTYEQYF
TRBV5-1	TRBD1	TRBJ2-1	many	TGCGCCAGCAGCGGTGGACAGGAGGCCAATGAGCAGTTCTTC	CASSGGQEANEQFF
TRBV6-1	TRBD1	TRBJ1-3	few	TGTGCCAGCAGTTGGGGACAGAACTCTGGAAACACCATATATTTT	CASSWGQNSGNTIYF
TRBV12-3/TRBV12-4	TRBD1	TRBJ2-3	NA	TGTGCCAGCAGTTTAGTCCGTGGACAGGGGAGTAATACGCAGTATTTT	CASSLVRGQGSNTQYF
TRBV28	TRBD1	TRBJ1-4	NA	TGTGCCAGCAGCTGGGACAGAACTAATGAAAAACTGTTTTTT	CASSWDRTNEKLFF
TRBV11-1	NA	TRBJ2-3	many	TGTGCCAGCAGCTACGCTACCACAGATACGCAGTATTTT	CASSYATTDTQYF
TRBV7-9	TRBD2	TRBJ2-2	few	TGTGCCAGCAGCCCACGACTAGCCCGGGCCGGGGAGCTGTTTTTT	CASSPRLARAGELFF
TRBV19	TRBD1	TRBJ1-1	NA	TGTGCCAGTAGTATACAGGGGGACACTGAAGCTTTCTTT	CASSIQGDTEAFF
TRBV30	NA	TRBJ1-1	NA	TGTGCCTGGACCCCAGGGGCAAACACTGAAGCTTTCTTT	CAWTPGANTEAFF
TRBV6-6	NA	TRBJ2-5	few	TGTGCCAGCAGTTACTTGGGACATCCTTCCGAGGAGACCCAGTACTTC	CASSYLGHPSEETQYF
TRBV12-3/TRBV12-4	NA	TRBJ2-1	many	TGTGCCAGCAGTCCCGTCCCCGGGGGACCTCAGAGAGTGAATGAGCAGTTCTTC	CASSPVPGGPQRVNEQFF
TRBV18	NA	TRBJ1-6	once	TGTGCCAGCTCACGGGCAGCTCTTCATAATTCACCCCTCCACTTT	CASSRAALHNSPLHF
TRBV12-3/TRBV12-4	NA	TRBJ1-5	many	TGTGCCAGCAGCCAGAGGGGATTCAGCAATCAGCCCCAGCATTTT	CASSQRGFSNQPQHF
TRBV11-2	TRBD2	TRBJ2-1	NA	TGTGCCAGCAGCACCCTAGCGGGGGGGCGCTCGGGGCCATTGGGTGAGCAGTTCTTC	CASSTLAGGRSGPLGEQFF
TRBV27	NA	TRBJ2-3	NA	TGTGCCAGCAGTGGTCTCAGGGGCACAGATACGCAGTATTTT	CASSGLRGTDTQYF
TRBV30	TRBD2	TRBJ2-1	many	TGTGCCTGGAGGGGGACTAGCGGGCAGTTCTTC	CAWRGTSGQFF
TRBV29-1	NA	TRBJ1-1	NA	TGCAGTGTGAGGGGGGCGAACACTGAAGCTTTCTTT	CSVRGANTEAFF
TRBV2	NA	TRBJ2-3	NA	TGTGCCAGCAGCGGCCGCACAGATACGCAGTATTTT	CASSGRTDTQYF